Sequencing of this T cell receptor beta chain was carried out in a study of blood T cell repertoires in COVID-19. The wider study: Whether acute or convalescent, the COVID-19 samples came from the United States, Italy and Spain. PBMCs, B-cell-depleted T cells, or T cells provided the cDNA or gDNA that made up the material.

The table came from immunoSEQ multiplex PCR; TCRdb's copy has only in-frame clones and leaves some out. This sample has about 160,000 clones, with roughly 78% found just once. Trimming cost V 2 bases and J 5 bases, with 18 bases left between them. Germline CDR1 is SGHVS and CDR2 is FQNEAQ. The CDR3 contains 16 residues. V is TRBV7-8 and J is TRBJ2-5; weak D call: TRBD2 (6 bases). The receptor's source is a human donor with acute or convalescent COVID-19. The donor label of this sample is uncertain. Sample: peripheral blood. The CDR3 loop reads CASSLRGGAEVETQYF. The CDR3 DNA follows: TGTGCCAGCAGCTTACGTGGAGGGGCGGAGGTGGAGACCCAGTACTTC.